These 5 T cell receptor beta chains were sequenced from one sample in a study of cytomegalovirus exposure and HLA in healthy donors (dated by TCRdb to 2017 to 2019). Library prep was done by the immunoSEQ multiplex PCR assay. For the multiplex PCR, a mixture combining 60 forward primers for TCR Vbeta segments and 13 reverse primers for TCR Jbeta segments was used. TCRdb carries this immuneACCESS record with in-frame sequences only. Its versions omit some clonotypes, under half of them owing to an unresolved V gene in the studies checked, with the rest unexplained. This sample holds around 100,000 clones; roughly 82% were observed only once. Of the sample, around 3.7% is held by the ten largest clones. Sequencing was carried out using PBMCs. The receptors shown here come from a man aged 30 to 45 in good health and CMV-seropositive.

The chain uses TRBV27 and TRBJ2-3, with 12 bases identical to TRBD2. CDR3 size: 16 residues. The germline gives CDR1 MNHEY, CDR2 SMNVEV (reference sequence). J was trimmed by 4 bases and V by 6 bases; bases with no gene match: 8. The CDR3 reads CASRQTSGRFSDTQYF. In DNA, the CDR3 is TGTGCCAGCAGGCAGACTAGCGGGAGATTTTCAGATACGCAGTATTTT.

The chain uses TRBV19 and TRBJ1-5; D perhaps matches TRBD1 (6 bases). The germline gives CDR1 LNHDA, CDR2 SQIVND (reference sequence). The CDR3 spans 14 residues. Between the trimmed V and J ends, which lost 7 bases and 9 bases, there was a span of 19 bases. DNA for the CDR3: TGTGCCAGTACCGGGGGGGCAGAAGATCCGCCCCAGCATTTT. The encoded protein is CASTGGAEDPPQHF.

CDR3 nucleotide sequence: TGTGCCAGTAGTATAAGCGGGACAGGGTTATATGGCTACACCTTC. This sequence encodes CASSISGTGLYGYTF. The V call is TRBV19, the J call TRBJ1-2, with 9 positions matching TRBD1. This CDR3 region has 15 residues. Germline lookup yields CDR1 LNHDA and CDR2 SQIVND (reference sequence). Trimming removed 2 bases from V and 5 bases from J; junction bases left unmatched: 6.

The chain joins TRBV7-9 to TRBJ1-2; possible D gene TRBD1, 5 bases. The germline gives CDR1 SEHNR, CDR2 FQNEAQ (reference sequence). Trimming cost V 0 bases and J 4 bases, with 12 bases left between them. This CDR3 region has 15 residues. CDR3 DNA: TGTGCCAGCAGCTTAGCGACAGCTCCAATCTATGGCTACACCTTC. Protein sequence: CASSLATAPIYGYTF.

This clone has only one observation. The chain links TRBV7-2 to TRBJ1-1, with D possibly TRBD1 on 5 matching bases. There are 15 residues in the CDR3. Deletions cut 2 bases from V and 2 bases from J, with 12 bases between. CDR1 is SGHTA and CDR2 is FQGNSA in the germline V gene. The CDR3 loop reads CASSLTMGGNTEAFF. CDR3 DNA sequence: TGTGCCAGCAGCTTAACGATGGGGGGAAACACTGAAGCTTTCTTT.